Shown below are 13 T cell receptor beta chains from a single sample sequenced in a study of CD8+CD57+ T cells in acquired aplastic anemia. Genomic DNA provided the template from which TCR beta VDJ and CDR3 profiles were obtained. TCRdb reprocessed the reads with MiXCR, giving one entry per CDR3 protein. The data hold tens of thousands of distinct CDR3 sequences, with over 35% observed a single time. Specimen: sorted CD4+, CD8+, or CD8+CD57+ T cells (not recorded which) from PBMCs. The source of these receptors is a human donor in good health, serving as a control.

The rearrangement links TRBV11-2 to TRBJ2-1, with 8 bases that match TRBD2. From germline, CDR1 is SGHAT and CDR2 FQNNGV. Trimming removed 3 bases from V and 2 bases from J; junction bases left unmatched: 3. This CDR3 has 15 residues. CDR3 nucleotides: TGTGCCAGCAGCTTCGGGGGGGGAACCTACAATGAGCAGTTCTTC. Protein product: CASSFGGGTYNEQFF.

This clonotype was seen repeatedly, ten times or more. The gene calls are TRBV19 and TRBJ2-2; 11 bases are a match to TRBD2. The CDR3 covers 18 residues. V was clipped by 0 bases and J by 3 bases; unmatched bases: 6. The germline V gene has CDR1 LNHDA and CDR2 SQIVND (reference sequence). CDR3 bases: TGTGCCAGTAGTATAGAGGGGGCTAGCGGGAGGTACACCGGGGAGCTGTTTTTT. This gives the protein CASSIEGASGRYTGELFF.

On this clonotype: The junction departs from the called germline gene at one end, perhaps through a read error. The V gene is TRBV9, the J gene TRBJ1-2; 7 bases map to TRBD1. CDR1 and CDR2 from the germline V gene are SGDLS and YYNGEE. The CDR3 runs to 15 residues. CDR3 nucleotides: TGTGCTAGCAGCGTAGGGGCAGGGACAGAGTATGGCTACACCTTC. It translates to CASSVGAGTEYGYTF.

A few counts support this clonotype. This rearrangement joins TRBV6-1 to TRBJ2-1; the match to TRBD2 covers 8 bases. The germline CDR1 and CDR2 sequences are MNHNS and SASEGT. The CDR3 is 13 amino acids. V was pared by 7 bases and J by 5 bases, with 4 bases of the junction left unmatched. CDR3 residues: CASTGGADNEQFF. The CDR3 DNA sequence: TGTGCCAGCACGGGAGGGGCGGACAATGAGCAGTTCTTC.

This chain links TRBV20-1 with TRBJ1-1; 8 positions match TRBD1. In germline, CDR1 is DFQATT, CDR2 SNEGSKA (reference sequence). The CDR3 consists of 13 residues. The V gene end was trimmed by 7 bases and the J gene end by 0 bases; junction bases not matched to a gene: 4. The CDR3 here is CSVATGVNTEAFF. The CDR3, as DNA: TGCAGTGTTGCGACAGGGGTGAACACTGAAGCTTTCTTT.

V usage is TRBV11-2 and J usage is TRBJ2-1; 8 bases fit TRBD2. Germline V lookup: CDR1 SGHAT, CDR2 FQNNGV. This CDR3 region has 14 residues. Trimming took 5 bases from V and 6 from J; bases not matched to a gene: 6. The CDR3 protein is CASSPIRGGNEQFF. CDR3 bases: TGTGCCAGCAGCCCCATTCGGGGGGGCAATGAGCAGTTCTTC.

This rearrangement joins TRBV29-1 to TRBJ2-5, with D tentatively TRBD1 or TRBD2 (5 bases each). CDR3 size: 12 residues. Germline V lookup: CDR1 SQVTM, CDR2 ANQGSEA. The V end lost 3 bases, the J end lost 4 bases, and 9 bases lay between the germline ends. The CDR3, as DNA: TGCAGCGTTGATCGAGGGGTAGAGACCCAGTACTTC. Translated: CSVDRGVETQYF.

The rearrangement uses TRBV19 and TRBJ2-5; D ambiguous. CDR3 length: 11 amino acids. Germline CDR1 LNHDA, CDR2 SQIVND (reference sequence). The V gene lost 6 bases and the J gene lost 4 bases, with 6 bases spanning the gap. The CDR3 region has the DNA TGTGCCAGTAGGACGGGAGAGACCCAGTACTTC. It encodes CASRTGETQYF.

This clonotype appeared a few times. One end of the junction fails to match germline, which may point to a read error. V and J are TRBV2 and TRBJ1-2; the D gene is possibly TRBD1 (6 bases). The germline gives CDR1 SNHLY, CDR2 FYNNEI. The CDR3 is 17 residues long. This chain's CDR3 is CATSDKGKGQRTHGYTF. The CDR3 region has the DNA TGTGCCACCAGTGATAAAGGCAAAGGACAGAGAACCCATGGCTACACCTTC.

This clonotype was seen ten or more times. The chain carries TRBV11-2 and TRBJ1-2, with D tentatively TRBD1 (6 bases). Germline CDR1 and CDR2: SGHAT and FQNNGV. Trimming shortened V by 5 bases and J by 3 bases, and 10 bases separated the two germline ends. CDR3 length: 13 residues. CDR3 in amino acids: CASSEQGDYGYTF. DNA for the CDR3: TGTGCCAGCAGCGAACAGGGTGACTATGGCTACACCTTC.

With regard to this clonotype: This may stem from a read error, because a much larger clone lies one nucleotide away. The genes are TRBV20-1 and TRBJ2-1; perhaps TRBD1 as D (6 bases). The CDR3 spans 14 residues. Germline values: CDR1 DFQATT, CDR2 SNEGSKA (reference sequence). DNA of the CDR3: TGCAGTGCGTTGGACAGCAGGGTGGGGAATGTGCAGTTCTTC. Translation: CSALDSRVGNVQFF.

This clonotype was seen many times. The V gene is TRBV20-1, the J gene TRBJ2-1; 13 positions match TRBD2. Trimming removed 5 bases from V and 6 bases from J; junction bases left unmatched: 4. The CDR3 runs to 14 residues. Germline assignment: CDR1 DFQATT and CDR2 SNEGSKA (reference sequence). CDR3 in amino acids: CSAPRLAGGNEQFF. As DNA, the CDR3 is TGCAGTGCTCCCAGACTAGCGGGAGGCAATGAGCAGTTCTTC.

This chain links TRBV19 with TRBJ2-7, with D perhaps TRBD2 (6 bases). Germline V gene sequence: CDR1 LNHDA, CDR2 SQIVND (reference sequence). The CDR3 has 14 residues. Trimming stripped 4 bases from V and 4 bases from J, with 14 bases between. The CDR3 loop is CASSTKTGLYEQYF. CDR3 DNA: TGTGCCAGTAGTACCAAGACGGGACTTTACGAGCAGTACTTC.